This paragraph reports one T cell receptor (beta chain). These data come from a study of PD-L1 blockade in urothelial cancer. Whole-study context: Each blood sample yielded a median of around 150,000 T cells.

CDR1 is SEHNR and CDR2 is FQNEAQ in the germline V gene (reference sequence). The CDR3 has 16 amino acids. The V segment lost 6 bases and the J segment 4 bases; nucleotides outside the gene matches: 12. Data came from immunoSEQ multiplex PCR; TCRdb stores just in-frame clones and leaves some out. This table holds about 51,000 clones, more than 70% found once. Time point noted: pretreatment peripheral blood. This sequence originates from a man in his 60s with urothelial cancer. Material: PBMCs, obtained around atezolizumab (anti-PD-L1) treatment. V is TRBV7-9 and J is TRBJ1-1; 9 bases are a match to TRBD1. The CDR3, as DNA: TGTGCCAGCAGTACTAGGGCCGGGACAGGGTTCACTGAAGCTTTCTTT. Protein product: CASSTRAGTGFTEAFF.